Each of the 28 T cell receptor beta chains below was sequenced from the same sample in a study of vaccination and CD4 T cells after COVID-19. No antigen is known for these receptors. Treatment noted: roughly 11-day PBMC culture with coronavirus spike peptide pools or control peptides (ViraFEST assay). The Oncomine TCR Beta short-read assay was applied to DNA of cultured CD4+ T cells. TCRdb reprocessed the PCR reads with MiXCR, giving one entry per CDR3 protein. The data show some 14,000 distinct CDR3 sequences, about three fifths seen once. The sample was cultured CD4+ T cells from blood, taken after SARS-CoV-2 vaccination. All receptors come from a human donor with COVID-19.

The rearrangement links TRBV19 to TRBJ1-2, with 11 positions matching TRBD1. The CDR3 has 14 residues. CDR1 and CDR2 (germline): LNHDA, SQIVND (reference sequence). Germline trimming cut 10 bases from V and 4 bases from J; bases unmatched to any gene: 8. The CDR3 here is CATTGTGGSYGYTF. The CDR3 DNA reads TGTGCCACGACCGGGACAGGGGGTAGCTATGGCTACACCTTC.

This clonotype was observed a few times. The chain couples TRBV6-5 to TRBJ1-5; 8 bases map to TRBD1. The CDR3 covers 17 residues. The germline V gene has CDR1 MNHEY and CDR2 SVGAGI. The V segment lost 3 bases and the J segment 2 bases; nucleotides outside the gene matches: 9. The CDR3 DNA sequence: TGTGCCAGCAGTTATTTTGCAGGGGGCCGGCGCAATCAGCCCCAGCATTTT. It translates to CASSYFAGGRRNQPQHF.

Within the sample, this clonotype is hyperexpanded. The rearrangement uses TRBV21-1 and TRBJ1-2. TRBV21-1 is given as a pseudogene. This CDR3 spans 13 amino acids. The CDR3 DNA follows: TGTGCCAGCAGCTTCACGGGCCTCGATGGCTACACCTTC. It specifies CASSFTGLDGYTF.

The sample holds a few counts of this clonotype. The CDR3 DNA is TGTGCCAGCAGCTTATACTATGGGGCCACAGATACGCAGTATTTT. Residues: CASSLYYGATDTQYF. The chain joins TRBV7-2 to TRBJ2-3, with a tentative D call TRBD1 (5 bases). Germline CDR1 is SGHTA and CDR2 is FQGNSA. V was clipped by 2 bases and J by 2 bases, with 11 bases between them. This CDR3 contains 15 residues.

The chain combines TRBV9 with TRBJ1-2; TRBD1 agrees at 7 bases. V trimming: 4 bases; J trimming: 8 bases; junction bases outside the gene matches: 8. The CDR3 length is 13 residues. CDR1 and CDR2 (germline): SGDLS, YYNGEE. The CDR3 nucleotides read TGTGCCAGCAGCTTAACAGGGGACGGCGGCTACACCTTC. Protein product: CASSLTGDGGYTF.

The chain has TRBV6-1 and TRBJ1-6; D is undetermined. The germline CDR1 and CDR2 sequences are MNHNS and SASEGT. With 3 bases removed from V and 8 bases from J, the gap between germline ends came to 14 bases. There are 15 residues in the CDR3. The CDR3 region has the DNA TGTGCCAGCAGTGAGTTAAGAAACTTGGATTCACCCCTCCACTTT. Translated: CASSELRNLDSPLHF.

The chain carries TRBV27 and TRBJ2-3; D possibly corresponds to TRBD1 (5 bases). This CDR3 has 14 amino acids. Looked up from germline, CDR1 is MNHEY and CDR2 is SMNVEV (reference sequence). Trimming shortened V by 2 bases and J by 0 bases, and 6 bases separated the two germline ends. CDR3 region: CASSLGASTDTQYF. The CDR3 DNA reads as TGTGCCAGCAGTTTAGGGGCAAGCACAGATACGCAGTATTTT.

This sequence joins TRBV14 and TRBJ2-3; D might be TRBD1 (6 bases). The CDR3 extends over 14 amino acids. V shed 4 bases and J shed 2 bases, with 10 bases lying between them. From germline, CDR1 is SGHDN and CDR2 FVKESK. The CDR3 sequence: CASSPGHLTDTQYF. The DNA for the CDR3 is TGTGCCAGCAGCCCGGGACACCTCACAGATACGCAGTATTTT.

This CDR3 is CASSTGQTYEQYF. The CDR3 nucleotides read TGTGCCAGCAGCACCGGACAGACCTACGAGCAGTACTTC. The chain has TRBV5-4 and TRBJ2-7; possibly TRBD1 for D (6 bases). Trimming cost V 4 bases and J 2 bases, with 10 bases left between them. The CDR3 runs 13 residues. Looked up from germline, CDR1 is SGHNT and CDR2 is YYREEE (reference sequence).

This clonotype rates as hyperexpanded (1% or more). The chain joins TRBV20-1 to TRBJ2-5; D possibly matches TRBD1 or TRBD2 (6 bases each). The CDR3 is 12 amino acids. V was shortened by 6 bases and J by 4 bases, with 12 bases between the two germline ends. Germline-derived CDR1 and CDR2 are DFQATT and SNEGSKA (reference sequence). CDR3 loop: CSARPGAETQYF. In nucleotides, the CDR3 is TGCAGTGCACGGCCGGGGGCAGAGACCCAGTACTTC.

This clonotype is categorized as medium-sized. The chain links TRBV6-1 to TRBJ1-2; D not certain. V was cut by 8 bases and J by 2 bases, with 9 bases left in between. The germline V gene has CDR1 MNHNS and CDR2 SASEGT. The CDR3 sequence is 12 residues long. Here the CDR3 reads CASDNSNYGYTF. Here the CDR3 DNA reads TGTGCCAGCGATAACAGCAACTATGGCTACACCTTC.

The chain has TRBV30 and TRBJ1-5, with a tentative D call TRBD1 (5 bases). The ends were cut back, 1 base at V and 7 bases at J, with 11 bases in the middle. This CDR3 has 13 amino acids. Germline loops: CDR1 GTSNPN, CDR2 SVGIG (reference sequence). In DNA form, the CDR3 reads TGTGCCTGGAGTGGGCAGGGAAAACAGCCCCAGCATTTT. This codes for CAWSGQGKQPQHF.

This clonotype was seen a handful of times. This rearrangement joins TRBV7-8 to TRBJ1-5, with D maybe TRBD1 (5 bases). CDR3 length: 15 residues. Germline values: CDR1 SGHVS, CDR2 FQNEAQ. The V end was cut by 1 base, the J end by 6 bases, with 13 bases between. As DNA, the CDR3 is TGTGCCAGCAGCTTAGGGGGCAGGGAAGGTCAGCCCCAGCATTTT. Amino acid sequence: CASSLGGREGQPQHF.

The V call is TRBV4-1, the J call TRBJ2-7, with a tentative D call TRBD1 (6 bases). The ends were cut back, 1 base at V and 3 bases at J, with 16 bases in the middle. The CDR3 has 16 amino acids. CDR1 MGHRA and CDR2 YSYEKL come from the germline V gene. The CDR3 coding sequence is TGCGCCAGCAGCCAAGCCATTACAGGGATGCTCTACGAGCAGTACTTC. This codes for CASSQAITGMLYEQYF.

This chain connects TRBV11-2 to TRBJ1-2, with D hard to call. The CDR3 length is 11 residues. Trimming removed 4 bases from V and 8 bases from J, with 8 bases in between. Germline CDR1 reads SGHAT; CDR2 reads FQNNGV. CDR3 sequence (DNA): TGTGCCAGCAGCTCCAGGTACGGCTACACCTTC. Translated: CASSSRYGYTF.

The CDR3 region is CASSDVDSPLHF. The CDR3, as DNA: TGTGCCAGCAGTGATGTCGATTCACCCCTCCACTTT. The genes are TRBV27 and TRBJ1-6; D unclear. CDR1 and CDR2 from the germline V gene are MNHEY and SMNVEV (reference sequence). The CDR3 totals 12 residues. Trimming removed 5 bases from V and 8 bases from J, with 7 bases in between.

J is TRBJ2-5 and V is TRBV7-2; D is perhaps TRBD1 (5 bases). V was shortened by 8 bases and J by 2 bases, with 15 bases between the two germline ends. Per germline, CDR1 SGHTA and CDR2 FQGNSA. CDR3 length equals 14 residues. CDR3 sequence reads: CASGVDRRQETQYF. In DNA form, the CDR3 reads TGTGCCAGCGGGGTAGACAGAAGACAAGAGACCCAGTACTTC.

This sequence joins TRBV20-1 and TRBJ2-5, with D uncertain. The germline V gene encodes CDR1 DFQATT and CDR2 SNEGSKA (reference sequence). Trimming pared 3 bases from V and 1 base from J, leaving 9 bases between. The CDR3 contains 13 residues. The CDR3 region is CSASRIPQETQYF. Here the CDR3 DNA reads TGCAGTGCTAGTCGTATACCCCAAGAGACCCAGTACTTC.

CDR3 sequence reads: CASSYPADPGNTIYF. The CDR3 DNA reads TGTGCCAGCAGTTACCCTGCAGATCCTGGAAACACCATATATTTT. The chain joins TRBV6-5 to TRBJ1-3; no clear D. In germline, CDR1 is MNHEY, CDR2 SVGAGI. The CDR3 covers 15 residues. With 2 bases removed from V and 2 bases from J, the gap between germline ends came to 10 bases.

This clonotype appeared a few times. The chain is built from TRBV6-1 and TRBJ1-3; D gene ambiguous. Germline V gives CDR1 MNHNS, CDR2 SASEGT. The CDR3 length is 13 residues. V was shortened by 3 bases and J by 8 bases, with 11 bases between the two germline ends. The CDR3 reads CASSDRMGHTIYF. In DNA, the CDR3 is TGTGCCAGCAGTGATAGAATGGGCCACACCATATATTTT.

A few counts support this clonotype. The V and J genes are TRBV6-2 or TRBV6-3 and TRBJ2-5; D possibly corresponds to TRBD2 (6 bases). From germline, CDR1 is MNHEY and CDR2 SVGEGT. The V end lost 7 bases, the J end lost 1 base, and 19 bases lay between the germline ends. The CDR3 has 16 residues. CDR3 amino acids: CASTSHRGGVQETQYF. The CDR3 bases are TGTGCCAGCACCTCACACCGGGGAGGTGTCCAAGAGACCCAGTACTTC.

This clonotype was seen a handful of times. This chain links TRBV30 with TRBJ1-6; D is possibly TRBD1 (6 bases). In germline, CDR1 is GTSNPN, CDR2 SVGIG (reference sequence). V lost 5 bases, J lost 6 bases, and 11 bases lay in between. The CDR3 contains 13 residues. This CDR3 reads CAWVGTTNSPLHF. The CDR3 region has the DNA TGTGCCTGGGTCGGGACAACTAATTCACCCCTCCACTTT.

This sequence joins TRBV6-1 and TRBJ1-5, with unresolved D. The V end lost 6 bases, the J end lost 4 bases, and 10 bases lay between the germline ends. This CDR3 is 13 amino acids long. Germline V CDR1 and CDR2: MNHNS, SASEGT. The CDR3 nucleotides read TGTGCCAGCAGCCCTTACCAGAATCAGCCCCAGCATTTT. It codes for CASSPYQNQPQHF.

The CDR3 DNA reads TGTGCCAGCAGTACAGGGTCGCATAATTCACCCCTCCACTTT. As protein: CASSTGSHNSPLHF. The V call is TRBV2, the J call TRBJ1-6; possible D gene TRBD1, 6 bases. The V and J ends lost 5 bases and 5 bases respectively, with 10 bases between them. Germline assignment: CDR1 SNHLY and CDR2 FYNNEI. The CDR3 consists of 14 residues.

CDR3 loop: CASSPAGGGPYEQYF. CDR3 in DNA: TGTGCCAGCAGCCCCGCCGGAGGGGGGCCCTACGAGCAGTACTTC. The genes are TRBV7-2 and TRBJ2-7; TRBD1 or TRBD2 may be the D gene (6 bases each). The CDR3 spans 15 residues. Deletions cut 5 bases from V and 2 bases from J, with 16 bases between. CDR1 is SGHTA, CDR2 FQGNSA, per germline.

This clonotype appeared once. V usage is TRBV7-9 and J usage is TRBJ1-6; no clear D. V lost 2 bases and J 10 bases, leaving 6 bases between the germline ends. Germline V gives CDR1 SEHNR, CDR2 FQNEAQ (reference sequence). The CDR3 loop spans 12 amino acids. This CDR3 reads CASSLSGSPLHF. The CDR3, as DNA: TGTGCCAGCAGCTTAAGTGGATCACCCCTCCACTTT.

This chain joins TRBV6-2 or TRBV6-3 and TRBJ1-1; 9 bases fit TRBD1. The ends lost 10 bases at V and 5 bases at J; junction bases unmatched: 11. This CDR3 region has 14 residues. CDR1 is MNHEY and CDR2 is SVGEGT in the germline V gene. In DNA, the CDR3 is TGTGCCACCACTCCCGACAGGGGGAAAACTGAAGCTTTCTTT. It translates to CATTPDRGKTEAFF.

V gene TRBV7-9 combines with J gene TRBJ1-6, with D uncertain. Germline CDR1 SEHNR, CDR2 FQNEAQ (reference sequence). V shed 1 base and J shed 9 bases, with 13 bases lying between them. The CDR3 consists of 15 residues. In DNA, the CDR3 is TGTGCCAGCAGCTTAGGACCAGGCTTGAGTTCACCCCTCCACTTT. This encodes CASSLGPGLSSPLHF.